These 2 T cell receptor beta chains originate from one sample sequenced in a study of blood T cell repertoires in COVID-19. The protocol was immunoSEQ multiplex PCR, while the TCRdb copy is restricted to in-frame clones and leaves out a portion. The table lists 200,000 to 250,000 clones, approximately 90% of them singletons. Sequenced sample: peripheral blood. The receptors were gathered from a man under 40 with COVID-19, enrolled during active disease.

The chain uses TRBV7-6 and TRBJ1-1, with a tentative D call TRBD1 (6 bases). The CDR3 length is 15 residues. CDR1 is SGHVS, CDR2 FNYEAQ, per germline. Trimming cost V 6 bases and J 3 bases, with 17 bases left between them. Here the CDR3 reads CASRTVGRGDTEAFF. CDR3 DNA sequence: TGTGCCAGCAGGACCGTCGGGAGGGGGGACACTGAAGCTTTCTTT.

This clone was seen only a few times. Other DNA sequences in this sample translate to the same CDR3. V and J are TRBV7-3 and TRBJ2-7, with 14 nucleotides matching TRBD2. The CDR3 loop spans 15 amino acids. Per germline, CDR1 SGHTA and CDR2 FQGTGA. V was clipped by 2 bases and J by 3 bases; unmatched bases: 0. CDR3 DNA sequence: TGTGCCAGCAGCTTAGGGACTAGCGGGAGCTACGAGCAGTACTTC. Translation gives CASSLGTSGSYEQYF.